This is a list of T cell receptor beta chains from one sample in a study of cytomegalovirus exposure and HLA in healthy donors. Profiling relied on immunoSEQ multiplex PCR, and the TCRdb table lists in-frame clones only, not all of them. The sample yields over 120,000 clones, around 67% seen once. The source material was PBMCs. These receptors were obtained from a man aged 18-30 years in good health and CMV-seropositive. Each CDR3 is given with its conserved first and last residue. Each record gives: J gene, V gene, D gene, clone size, CDR3 DNA, CDR3 protein. D genes are given only for firm matches. Size values are once, few and many counts, or a class for expanded clones, and some rows have none.

j_gene: TRBJ2-7; v_gene: TRBV10-1; d_gene: .; abundance: .; CDR3nt: TGCGCCAGCAGTGAGTCTGTACCGAGACTGAGCGAGCAGTACTTC; CDR3aa: CASSESVPRLSEQYF
j_gene: TRBJ2-7; v_gene: TRBV7-2; d_gene: .; abundance: .; CDR3nt: TGTGCCAGCAGCTCCACCTACGAGCAGTACTTC; CDR3aa: CASSSTYEQYF
j_gene: TRBJ2-3; v_gene: TRBV14; d_gene: TRBD1; abundance: .; CDR3nt: TGTGCCAGCAGCCTACACAGGGGCCTCACAGATACGCAGTATTTT; CDR3aa: CASSLHRGLTDTQYF
j_gene: TRBJ2-1; v_gene: TRBV7-9; d_gene: .; abundance: .; CDR3nt: TGTGCCAGCAGTTACGAGACGGAGAGCTCCTACAATGAGCAGTTCTTC; CDR3aa: CASSYETESSYNEQFF
j_gene: TRBJ2-5; v_gene: TRBV9; d_gene: TRBD2; abundance: .; CDR3nt: TGTGCCAGCAGCGTAGATCTCGCGGGAGCCGTCCAAGAGACCCAGTACTTC; CDR3aa: CASSVDLAGAVQETQYF
j_gene: TRBJ2-1; v_gene: TRBV28; d_gene: .; abundance: .; CDR3nt: TGTGCCAGCAGACCCCTCGGGGGGCCCCACAATGAGCAGTTCTTC; CDR3aa: CASRPLGGPHNEQFF
j_gene: TRBJ1-2; v_gene: TRBV19; d_gene: .; abundance: .; CDR3nt: TGTGCCAGTAGGCTTCAGGGTTCTAATGGCTACACCTTC; CDR3aa: CASRLQGSNGYTF
j_gene: TRBJ1-5; v_gene: TRBV28; d_gene: TRBD1; abundance: .; CDR3nt: TGTGCCAGCAGTCCCCCCGGGCAGGGGGGCAATCAGCCCCAGCATTTT; CDR3aa: CASSPPGQGGNQPQHF
j_gene: TRBJ1-6; v_gene: TRBV19; d_gene: .; abundance: .; CDR3nt: TGTGCCAGTAGCTACCGGGAGGGTGGCGATAATTCACCCCTCCACTTT; CDR3aa: CASSYREGGDNSPLHF
j_gene: TRBJ1-2; v_gene: TRBV2; d_gene: .; abundance: .; CDR3nt: TGTGCCAGCAGCGCCAGGGCACCTTATGGCTACACCTTC; CDR3aa: CASSARAPYGYTF
j_gene: TRBJ2-3; v_gene: TRBV5-1; d_gene: .; abundance: .; CDR3nt: TGCGCCAGCAGCTTGGGGGGGGTCCGGGATACGCAGTATTTT; CDR3aa: CASSLGGVRDTQYF
j_gene: TRBJ2-3; v_gene: TRBV9; d_gene: .; abundance: .; CDR3nt: TGTGCCAGCAGCACCCAGGCCAGCACAGATACGCAGTATTTT; CDR3aa: CASSTQASTDTQYF
j_gene: TRBJ2-3; v_gene: TRBV6-5; d_gene: .; abundance: .; CDR3nt: TGTGCCAGCAGTTACGTTTCAGGCCATGTCACAGATACGCAGTATTTT; CDR3aa: CASSYVSGHVTDTQYF
j_gene: TRBJ1-2; v_gene: TRBV27; d_gene: .; abundance: .; CDR3nt: TGTGCCACTCGGACAGACCCTAACTATGGCTACACCTTC; CDR3aa: CATRTDPNYGYTF
j_gene: TRBJ1-5; v_gene: TRBV30; d_gene: TRBD1; abundance: .; CDR3nt: TGTGCCTGGAGTGTAAACGGGGGACAGCAGCCCCAGCATTTT; CDR3aa: CAWSVNGGQQPQHF
j_gene: TRBJ1-1; v_gene: TRBV6-5; d_gene: .; abundance: .; CDR3nt: TGTGCCAGCTTCCAAGGGGGGAACACTGAAGCTTTCTTT; CDR3aa: CASFQGGNTEAFF
j_gene: TRBJ2-7; v_gene: TRBV4-3; d_gene: .; abundance: few; CDR3nt: TGCGCCAGCAGCCATTCCAGGGGTTTGGAGCAGTACTTC; CDR3aa: CASSHSRGLEQYF
j_gene: TRBJ2-7; v_gene: TRBV5-6; d_gene: TRBD1; abundance: .; CDR3nt: TGTGCCAGCAGCCCCCAGGAGACAGGGGGCTACGAGCAGTACTTC; CDR3aa: CASSPQETGGYEQYF
j_gene: TRBJ2-3; v_gene: TRBV2; d_gene: TRBD1; abundance: .; CDR3nt: TGTGCCAGCAGTTCCGGACAGGGGGGGAATACGCAGTATTTT; CDR3aa: CASSSGQGGNTQYF
j_gene: TRBJ2-5; v_gene: TRBV2; d_gene: .; abundance: few; CDR3nt: TGTGCCATCAAGAAGGAGGGAGGGACCCAGTACTTC; CDR3aa: CAIKKEGGTQYF
j_gene: TRBJ2-5; v_gene: TRBV2; d_gene: .; abundance: .; CDR3nt: TGTGCCAGTAAAAAGGGGGAGACCCAGTACTTC; CDR3aa: CASKKGETQYF
j_gene: TRBJ1-1; v_gene: TRBV5-5; d_gene: .; abundance: .; CDR3nt: TGTGCCAGCAGCTCCCTTCCGGGAGTGAACACTGAAGCTTTCTTT; CDR3aa: CASSSLPGVNTEAFF
j_gene: TRBJ1-5; v_gene: TRBV19; d_gene: .; abundance: .; CDR3nt: TGTGCCAGTAGCCCGCCGGAGGCTAATCAGCCCCAGCATTTT; CDR3aa: CASSPPEANQPQHF
j_gene: TRBJ2-7; v_gene: TRBV2; d_gene: .; abundance: many; CDR3nt: TGTGCCAGCTATAAGAGTTCCCGGGACTACGAGCAGTACTTC; CDR3aa: CASYKSSRDYEQYF
j_gene: TRBJ1-1; v_gene: TRBV30; d_gene: .; abundance: .; CDR3nt: TGTGCCTGGTCCCAGCAGGGCCTTAACACTGAAGCTTTCTTT; CDR3aa: CAWSQQGLNTEAFF
j_gene: TRBJ2-7; v_gene: TRBV5-1; d_gene: .; abundance: .; CDR3nt: TGCGCCAGCAGCTTCGATAGCGCTTACGAGCAGTACTTC; CDR3aa: CASSFDSAYEQYF
j_gene: TRBJ2-7; v_gene: TRBV9; d_gene: TRBD2; abundance: .; CDR3nt: TGTGCCAGCAGCTTCCGGGGGGTCCCCTACGAGCAGTACTTC; CDR3aa: CASSFRGVPYEQYF
j_gene: TRBJ1-4; v_gene: TRBV15; d_gene: .; abundance: .; CDR3nt: TGTGCCACCACCTCGGGGGGGCAGGACGAAAAACTGTTTTTT; CDR3aa: CATTSGGQDEKLFF
j_gene: TRBJ1-5; v_gene: TRBV30; d_gene: .; abundance: .; CDR3nt: TGTGCCTGGAGTGTAAGTCCGACAGGACCTCAGCATTTT; CDR3aa: CAWSVSPTGPQHF
j_gene: TRBJ1-5; v_gene: TRBV4-2; d_gene: TRBD1; abundance: .; CDR3nt: TGTGCCAGCTCTTCAACTGGGACAGGGACGGATCAGCCCCAGCATTTT; CDR3aa: CASSSTGTGTDQPQHF
j_gene: TRBJ2-2; v_gene: TRBV29-1; d_gene: TRBD2; abundance: .; CDR3nt: TGCAGCGTGGAGCGGGGGGGCCAGGCCGGGGAGCTGTTTTTT; CDR3aa: CSVERGGQAGELFF
j_gene: TRBJ2-2; v_gene: TRBV9; d_gene: TRBD2; abundance: .; CDR3nt: TGTGCCAGCAGCGTAGTGGGCGGGAGCTTTACCGGGGAGCTGTTTTTT; CDR3aa: CASSVVGGSFTGELFF
j_gene: TRBJ1-5; v_gene: TRBV2; d_gene: TRBD1; abundance: .; CDR3nt: TGTGCCAGCAGGGGACAGCTCAATCAGCCCCAGCATTTT; CDR3aa: CASRGQLNQPQHF
j_gene: TRBJ2-7; v_gene: TRBV27; d_gene: TRBD2; abundance: .; CDR3nt: TGTGCCAGCAGTTTGATGAGCCTAGCGGGGCAGCGTAGGCACGAGCAGTACTTC; CDR3aa: CASSLMSLAGQRRHEQYF
j_gene: TRBJ1-1; v_gene: TRBV2; d_gene: .; abundance: .; CDR3nt: TGTGCCAGCAGTGAAGCGCCCCCAGGGACTGAAGCTTTCTTT; CDR3aa: CASSEAPPGTEAFF
j_gene: TRBJ1-2; v_gene: TRBV10-2; d_gene: TRBD1; abundance: .; CDR3nt: TGCGCCAGCAGTGGGACAGGGGACTATGGCTACACCTTC; CDR3aa: CASSGTGDYGYTF
j_gene: TRBJ2-1; v_gene: TRBV5-4; d_gene: .; abundance: .; CDR3nt: TGTGCCAGCAGTCGACCGGGACACCCAAACAATGAGCAGTTCTTC; CDR3aa: CASSRPGHPNNEQFF
j_gene: TRBJ2-1; v_gene: TRBV4-1; d_gene: TRBD2; abundance: .; CDR3nt: TGCGCCAGCAGCCAAGTTGGCGGGAGAACGGTCGATGAGCAGTTCTTC; CDR3aa: CASSQVGGRTVDEQFF
j_gene: TRBJ1-5; v_gene: TRBV2; d_gene: .; abundance: few; CDR3nt: TGTGCCAGCAGTCTGCGCCAGCCCCAGCATTTT; CDR3aa: CASSLRQPQHF
j_gene: TRBJ1-2; v_gene: TRBV27; d_gene: TRBD1; abundance: few; CDR3nt: TGTGCCAGCAGTCCCAGACAGGGGGCGAGCGGCTACACCTTC; CDR3aa: CASSPRQGASGYTF